These 11 T cell receptor beta chains came from one sample sequenced in a study of CD8+CD57+ T cells in acquired aplastic anemia. According to the study, genomic DNA was the template for TCR beta VDJ and CDR3 profiling. MiXCR, run by TCRdb on the reads, gives a single entry per CDR3 protein. The repertoire includes 200,000 to 250,000 distinct CDR3 sequences, 34% of them detected once, and around 1.1% sits in the top ten. Sequencing used sorted CD4+, CD8+, or CD8+CD57+ T cells (not recorded which) from PBMCs. The source is a human donor in good health, serving as a control.

This clonotype came up many times. The chain links TRBV12-3 or TRBV12-4 to TRBJ2-5; D may be TRBD1 (6 bases). The CDR3 loop spans 14 amino acids. Trimming took off 3 bases at V and 5 bases at J, with 13 bases between the two ends. The CDR3 loop is CASSLGAGLETQYF. The DNA of the CDR3 is TGTGCCAGCAGTTTGGGGGCAGGGTTGGAGACCCAGTACTTC.

This clonotype has ten or more counts. This rearrangement joins TRBV7-8 to TRBJ1-1; D may be TRBD1 (5 bases). The germline gives CDR1 SGHVS, CDR2 FQNEAQ. V gave up 5 bases and J gave up 1 base, with 8 bases separating them. The CDR3 is 13 amino acids. CDR3 sequence (DNA): TGTGCCAGCAGCACCACAGGGAACACTGAAGCTTTCTTT. Translated, it gives CASSTTGNTEAFF.

The sample holds many counts of this clonotype. The chain carries TRBV2 and TRBJ2-3; D perhaps matches TRBD1 (5 bases). Trimming shortened V by 9 bases and J by 1 base, and 20 bases separated the two germline ends. The CDR3 is 16 residues long. Germline CDR1 reads SNHLY; CDR2 reads FYNNEI. The CDR3 sequence: CASTIAGNRGTDTQYF. The CDR3 DNA reads as TGTGCCAGTACAATAGCAGGGAACCGTGGCACAGATACGCAGTATTTT.

With regard to this clonotype: It may be a read error: a sequence one base away is much more abundant. This sequence joins TRBV7-3 and TRBJ1-5; D is unclear. Germline lookup yields CDR1 SGHTA and CDR2 FQGTGA. This CDR3 contains 16 residues. CDR3 nucleotide sequence: TGTGCCAGCAGTCTTTCCATGTTCCATAGCAGTCAGCCCCAGCATTTT. Translation: CASSLSMFHSSQPQHF.

The CDR3, as DNA: TGTGCCAGCAGCCCTCCCAGGGGGTCCGAATCCTACGAGCAGTACTTC. It yields the protein CASSPPRGSESYEQYF. The chain is built from TRBV25-1 and TRBJ2-7; TRBD1 matches at 7 bases. In germline, CDR1 is MGHDK, CDR2 SYGVNS. J lost 1 base, V lost 6 bases, and 12 bases had no gene match. The CDR3 runs to 16 residues.

In its sample, this clonotype was seen a few times. J is TRBJ2-1 and V is TRBV19; 16 nucleotides align to TRBD2. The trim removed 4 bases at V and 12 bases at J, leaving 12 bases unmatched. Germline V gene lookup returns CDR1 LNHDA and CDR2 SQIVND (reference sequence). The CDR3 has 17 amino acids. CDR3 region: CASSKRGLAGGPLLQFF. The DNA of the CDR3 is TGTGCCAGTAGTAAACGGGGACTAGCGGGAGGGCCCTTGTTGCAGTTCTTC.

This clonotype occurred many times. The V call is TRBV15, the J call TRBJ2-4; D gene uncertain. Germline assignment: CDR1 LNHNV and CDR2 YYDKDF (reference sequence). The V gene lost 3 bases and the J gene lost 6 bases, with 9 bases spanning the gap. There are 13 residues in the CDR3. This CDR3 reads CATSSMVGNIQYF. The CDR3 DNA is TGTGCCACCAGCAGTATGGTGGGAAACATTCAGTACTTC.

The chain uses TRBV25-1 and TRBJ1-5, with D possibly TRBD1 on 5 matching bases. Germline values: CDR1 MGHDK, CDR2 SYGVNS. The CDR3 covers 15 residues. V lost 5 bases to trimming and J lost 1 base, with 12 bases between them. CDR3 amino acids: CASSIPRVSNQPQHF. The CDR3 DNA follows: TGTGCCAGCAGTATTCCCAGGGTAAGCAATCAGCCCCAGCATTTT.

The J gene is TRBJ2-3, the V gene TRBV19; D remains ambiguous. Trimming took 10 bases from V and 2 from J, leaving 10 bases between them. In germline, CDR1 is LNHDA, CDR2 SQIVND (reference sequence). The CDR3 extends over 12 amino acids. This CDR3 is CATASTTDTQYF. The CDR3 nucleotides are TGTGCCACCGCCTCGACCACAGATACGCAGTATTTT.

This clonotype has more than one count but fewer than ten. The J gene is TRBJ1-2, the V gene TRBV4-1; D uncertain. V shed 2 bases and J shed 3 bases, with 13 bases lying between them. Germline CDR1 is MGHRA and CDR2 is YSYEKL. This CDR3 spans 15 amino acids. DNA of the CDR3: TGCGCCAGCAGCCAACCCCGGGCGGCCGACTATGGCTACACCTTC. Protein sequence: CASSQPRAADYGYTF.

There are a few counts of this clonotype. The chain is built from TRBV5-4 and TRBJ2-1; TRBD2 matches at 8 bases. The germline CDR1 and CDR2 sequences are SGHNT and YYREEE (reference sequence). After removal of 1 base from V and 4 bases from J, the junction contained 4 bases not matched to a gene. This CDR3 has 15 amino acids. The CDR3 sequence is CASSLNSGDYNEQFF. The CDR3, as DNA: TGTGCCAGCAGCTTGAATAGCGGGGATTACAATGAGCAGTTCTTC.